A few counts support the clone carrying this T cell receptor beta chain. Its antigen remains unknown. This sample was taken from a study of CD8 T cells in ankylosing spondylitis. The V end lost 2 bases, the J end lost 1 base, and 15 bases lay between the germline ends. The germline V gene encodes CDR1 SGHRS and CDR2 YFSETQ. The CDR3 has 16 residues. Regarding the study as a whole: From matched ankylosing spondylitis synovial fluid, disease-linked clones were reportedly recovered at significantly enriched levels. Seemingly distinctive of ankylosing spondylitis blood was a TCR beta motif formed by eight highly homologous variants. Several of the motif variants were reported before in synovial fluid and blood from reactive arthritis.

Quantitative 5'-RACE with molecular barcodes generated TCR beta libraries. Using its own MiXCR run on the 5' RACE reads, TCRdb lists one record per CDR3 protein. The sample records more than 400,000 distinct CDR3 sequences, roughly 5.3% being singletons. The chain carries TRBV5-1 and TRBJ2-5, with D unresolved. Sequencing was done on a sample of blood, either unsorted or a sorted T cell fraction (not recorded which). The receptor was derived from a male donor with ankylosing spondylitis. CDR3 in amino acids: CASSFMDPRAQETQYF. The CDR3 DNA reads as TGCGCCAGCAGCTTTATGGATCCTCGTGCCCAAGAGACCCAGTACTTC.